These 14 T cell receptor beta chains came from one sample sequenced in a study of spatial heterogeneity in lung cancer (dated by TCRdb to the late 2010s). What this sample's time point label stands for: blood at routine non-recurrence follow-up after resection. Library preparation used 5' RACE. Sequencing used a NextSeq 500. TCRdb reprocessed the public reads (quality trimming at Q25 with fastp, clone calling with MiXCR) and kept in-frame beta chains. Under each unique CDR3 protein, matching rows form one entry showing the most common genes and DNA. The sample table shows roughly 38,000 distinct CDR3 sequences, and roughly a tenth are seen once. The ten largest make up 17% of the sample. The sequences come from PBMCs, collected at follow-up. These receptors were taken from a female donor with early-stage non-small cell lung cancer.

This clonotype was counted ten times or more. The rearrangement links TRBV7-9 to TRBJ2-5; D is unclear. CDR1 and CDR2 (germline): SEHNR, FQNEAQ (reference sequence). The CDR3 has 15 amino acids. V gave up 2 bases and J gave up 4 bases, with 14 bases separating them. The CDR3 here is CASSLLVGPGETQYF. In DNA form, the CDR3 reads TGTGCCAGCAGCTTACTGGTCGGTCCGGGAGAGACCCAGTACTTC. Together with reference TRBV7-9 and TRBJ2-5, the CDR3 gives the full variable domain: DTGVSQNPRHKITKRGQNVTFRCDPISEHNRLYWYRQTLGQGPEFLTYFQNEAQLEKSRLLSDRFSAERPKGSFSTLEIQRTEQGDSAMYLCASSLLVGPGETQYFGPGTRLLVL.

V is TRBV3-1 and J is TRBJ1-3; no clear D. Between the trimmed V and J ends, which lost 0 bases and 8 bases, there was a span of 8 bases. The CDR3 is 13 amino acids. Per germline, CDR1 LGHDT and CDR2 YNNKEL (reference sequence). CDR3 amino acids: CASSQEGRDTIYF. In DNA form, the CDR3 reads TGTGCCAGCAGCCAAGAGGGCCGGGACACCATATATTTT.

This clonotype came up many times. CDR3 residues: CASSQVQGLSYEQYF. The DNA for the CDR3 is TGTGCCAGCAGCCAAGTACAGGGCCTCTCCTACGAGCAGTACTTC. V usage is TRBV9 and J usage is TRBJ2-7; D is possibly TRBD1 (6 bases). Germline-derived CDR1 and CDR2 are SGDLS and YYNGEE. Trimming took off 4 bases at V and 0 bases at J, with 14 bases between the two ends. The CDR3 runs 15 residues.

This clonotype has a handful of counts. V gene TRBV5-1 combines with J gene TRBJ2-7; tentatively, D is TRBD1 (5 bases). V lost 2 bases to trimming and J lost 0 bases, with 21 bases between them. The CDR3 sequence is 18 residues long. Germline CDR1 and CDR2: SGHRS and YFSETQ. CDR3 loop: CASSFSVLGAGNSYEQYF. The CDR3 DNA reads as TGCGCCAGCAGCTTCTCGGTACTTGGGGCAGGCAACTCCTACGAGCAGTACTTC. Supplemented by reference TRBV5-1 and TRBJ2-7, the full variable domain reads KAGVTQTPRYLIKTRGQQVTLSCSPISGHRSVSWYQQTPGQGLQFLFEYFSETQRNKGNFPGRFSGRQFSNSRSEMNVSTLELGDSALYLCASSFSVLGAGNSYEQYFGPGTRLTVT.

This clonotype was found many times. The chain links TRBV28 to TRBJ2-7; 7 bases line up with TRBD2. The CDR3 is 14 amino acids. Germline values: CDR1 MDHEN, CDR2 SYDVKM. Germline trimming cut 8 bases from V and 6 bases from J; bases unmatched to any gene: 13. DNA for the CDR3: TGTGCCAGCCGCCAAGGACTAGGGGATCGCGAGCAGTACTTC. Protein: CASRQGLGDREQYF.

The rearrangement links TRBV12-3 or TRBV12-4 to TRBJ2-5; the D is unclear. Trimming stripped 6 bases from V and 4 bases from J, with 12 bases between. The CDR3 spans 13 residues. The CDR3 is CASRIPPGETQYF. DNA for the CDR3: TGTGCCAGCAGGATACCTCCCGGAGAGACCCAGTACTTC.

This clonotype was detected many times. The V call is TRBV20-1, the J call TRBJ2-3; unclear D gene. The CDR3 runs to 14 residues. CDR1 DFQATT and CDR2 SNEGSKA come from the germline V gene (reference sequence). Trimming cost V 0 bases and J 6 bases, with 13 bases left between them. The CDR3 nucleotides are TGCAGTGCTAGAGATCAAGCCCGGACGGATACGCAGTATTTT. It encodes CSARDQARTDTQYF.

At least ten counts were recorded for this clonotype. The chain recombines TRBV5-1 with TRBJ2-2; D is possibly TRBD2 (6 bases). The CDR3 is made up of 18 amino acids. Looked up from germline, CDR1 is SGHRS and CDR2 is YFSETQ. Deletions cut 3 bases from V and 6 bases from J, with 24 bases between. CDR3 nucleotides: TGCGCCAGCAGCTGGGGTCTACTGGGAGGTAAAGGTCCCGGGGAGCTGTTTTTT. It translates to CASSWGLLGGKGPGELFF.

This clonotype has ten or more counts. The CDR3: CSARDLTLGVGDKLNEQFF. CDR3 sequence (DNA): TGCAGTGCTAGAGATTTAACTTTAGGGGTCGGCGATAAGTTGAATGAGCAGTTCTTC. The chain recombines TRBV20-1 with TRBJ2-1, with D perhaps matching TRBD1 (5 bases). This CDR3 has 19 residues. Trimming pared 0 bases from V and 7 bases from J, leaving 28 bases between. In germline, CDR1 is DFQATT, CDR2 SNEGSKA (reference sequence).

This clonotype was counted ten times or more. The V and J genes are TRBV19 and TRBJ2-3; D not certain. The CDR3 extends over 11 amino acids. Germline V lookup: CDR1 LNHDA, CDR2 SQIVND (reference sequence). V was pared by 7 bases and J by 6 bases, with 8 bases between. The CDR3 sequence: CASIAEDTQYF. DNA of the CDR3: TGTGCCAGTATCGCGGAGGATACGCAGTATTTT.

This chain links TRBV20-1 with TRBJ2-3; no clear D. With 7 bases removed from V and 1 base from J, the gap between germline ends came to 3 bases. Germline loops: CDR1 DFQATT, CDR2 SNEGSKA (reference sequence). The CDR3 is made up of 10 amino acids. This CDR3 is CSGGTDTQYF. The CDR3 region has the DNA TGCAGTGGAGGCACAGATACGCAGTATTTT.

This clonotype has a count of ten or more. This chain connects TRBV6-1 to TRBJ2-2; TRBD1 matches 9 bases. V lost 3 bases and J lost 6; bases outside the gene matches: 5. Germline V gene lookup returns CDR1 MNHNS and CDR2 SASEGT. CDR3 size: 15 residues. CDR3 nucleotides: TGTGCCAGCAGTGAGGGACAGGGAAGCCCCGGGGAGCTGTTTTTT. Translation gives CASSEGQGSPGELFF.

In its sample, this clonotype was seen many times. This rearrangement joins TRBV20-1 to TRBJ2-2; possibly TRBD1 or TRBD2 for D (5 bases each). V was pared by 0 bases and J by 7 bases, with 18 bases between. This CDR3 is 16 amino acids long. Germline values: CDR1 DFQATT, CDR2 SNEGSKA (reference sequence). The CDR3 protein is CSARDTNRGAHGELFF. The CDR3, as DNA: TGCAGTGCTAGAGATACCAACAGAGGGGCACACGGGGAGCTGTTTTTT.

This clonotype was observed a few times. The V gene is TRBV20-1, the J gene TRBJ2-7; 7 bases agree with TRBD1. This CDR3 spans 14 amino acids. In germline, CDR1 is DFQATT, CDR2 SNEGSKA (reference sequence). V was clipped by 2 bases and J by 2 bases; unmatched bases: 6. CDR3 sequence (DNA): TGCAGTGCTAGACCCCTCAGGGGGACCTACGAGCAGTACTTC. This sequence encodes CSARPLRGTYEQYF.